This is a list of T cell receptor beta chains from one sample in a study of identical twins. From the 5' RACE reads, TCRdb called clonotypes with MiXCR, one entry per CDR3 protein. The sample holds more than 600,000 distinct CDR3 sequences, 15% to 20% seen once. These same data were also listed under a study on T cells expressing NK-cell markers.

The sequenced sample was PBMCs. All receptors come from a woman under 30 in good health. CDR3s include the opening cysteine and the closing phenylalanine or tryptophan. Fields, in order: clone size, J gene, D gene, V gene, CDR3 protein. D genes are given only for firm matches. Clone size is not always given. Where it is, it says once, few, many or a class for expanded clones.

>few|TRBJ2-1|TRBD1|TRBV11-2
CASTPVPGQGAGVTAGYEQFF
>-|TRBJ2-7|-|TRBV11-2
CASSPRSGFYEQYF
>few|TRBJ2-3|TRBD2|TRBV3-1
CASSQARGLAGGPSDTQYF
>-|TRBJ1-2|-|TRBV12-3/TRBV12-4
CASSPTNGYYGYTF
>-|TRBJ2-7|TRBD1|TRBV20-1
CSARGQGLEQYF
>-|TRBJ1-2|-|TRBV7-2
CASTLGTPSYGYTF
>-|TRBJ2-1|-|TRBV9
CASSPLGGGEPLSYNEQFF
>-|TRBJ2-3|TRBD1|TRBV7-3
CASSQNRGRSDTQYF
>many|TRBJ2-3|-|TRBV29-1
CSVDEGGTDTQYF
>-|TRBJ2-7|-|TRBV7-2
CASSLGPLKSEQYF
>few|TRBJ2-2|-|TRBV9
CASSVGGTKTGELFF
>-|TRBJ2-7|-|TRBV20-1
CSASQGGGAEQYF
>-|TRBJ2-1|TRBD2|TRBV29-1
CSVAPGLAGGNEQFF
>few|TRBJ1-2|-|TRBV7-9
CASSLQDLQGYTF
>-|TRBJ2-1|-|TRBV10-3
CAHSASDEQFF
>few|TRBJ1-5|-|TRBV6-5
CASSYTGLGNQPQHF
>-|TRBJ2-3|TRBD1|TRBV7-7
CASSLKGGPLDTQYF
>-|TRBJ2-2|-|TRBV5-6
CASSRKQFTGELFF
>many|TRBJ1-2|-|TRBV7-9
CASSADPGFLSGYTF
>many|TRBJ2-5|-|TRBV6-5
CASSYPASVGQYF
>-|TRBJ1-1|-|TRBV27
CASIATGRFFSAFF
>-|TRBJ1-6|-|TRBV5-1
CASSLETGHEPPLHF
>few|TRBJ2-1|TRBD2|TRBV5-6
CASSLPLAGARFSYNEQFF
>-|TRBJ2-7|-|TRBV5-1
CASSLPGSSYEQYF
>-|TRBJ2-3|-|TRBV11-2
CASSRLLAIPDTQYF
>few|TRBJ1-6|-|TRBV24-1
CATREENSYNSPLHF
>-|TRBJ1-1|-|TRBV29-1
CSVQFSQQTEAFF
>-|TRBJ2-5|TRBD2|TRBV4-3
CASSQAGSGREETQYF
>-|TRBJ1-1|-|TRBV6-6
CASTPLQNTEAFF
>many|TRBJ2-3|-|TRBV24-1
CATKGWITDTQYF
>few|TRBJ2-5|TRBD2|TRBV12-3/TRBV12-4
CASSLKFLAGEETQYF
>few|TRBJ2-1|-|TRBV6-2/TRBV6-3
CASSYTGVYNEQFF
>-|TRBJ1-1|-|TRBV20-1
CSARAPGDVRAFF
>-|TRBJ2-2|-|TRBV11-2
CASSLVAGSGELFF
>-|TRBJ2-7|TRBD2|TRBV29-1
CSVVLAGKPSYEQYF
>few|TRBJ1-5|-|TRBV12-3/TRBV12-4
CASSLALSWGEVINQPQHF
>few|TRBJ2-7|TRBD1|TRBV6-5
CASISGTGAYEQYF
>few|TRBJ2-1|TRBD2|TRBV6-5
CASSSRVAGGGNEQFF
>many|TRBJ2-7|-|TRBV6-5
CASSYTGNEQYF
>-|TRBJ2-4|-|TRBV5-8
CASSRRDAGPIQYF
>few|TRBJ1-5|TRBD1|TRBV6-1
CASRLDRGGSNQPQHF
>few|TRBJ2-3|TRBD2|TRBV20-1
CSASPLAVSTDTQYF
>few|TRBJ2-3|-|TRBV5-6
CASSLQGGGTDTQYF
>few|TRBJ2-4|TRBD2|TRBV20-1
CSAGLAGKNIQYF
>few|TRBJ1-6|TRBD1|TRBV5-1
CASSLEGRGYSPLHF
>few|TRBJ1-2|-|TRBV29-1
CSVGPDYGYTF
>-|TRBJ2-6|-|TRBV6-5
CASSYSLQGANVLTF
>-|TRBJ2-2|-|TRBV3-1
CASSQDIMAGTHTGELFF
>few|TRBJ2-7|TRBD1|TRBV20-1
CSARGQGATYEQYF
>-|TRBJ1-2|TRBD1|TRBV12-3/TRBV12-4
CASTVLTGVGGYTF
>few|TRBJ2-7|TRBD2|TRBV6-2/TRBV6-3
CASSYSIRGIRTSAYEQYF
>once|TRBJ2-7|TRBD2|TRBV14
CASSPRVAGDPTLREQYF
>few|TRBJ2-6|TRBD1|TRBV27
CASSSPTGGAGANVLTF